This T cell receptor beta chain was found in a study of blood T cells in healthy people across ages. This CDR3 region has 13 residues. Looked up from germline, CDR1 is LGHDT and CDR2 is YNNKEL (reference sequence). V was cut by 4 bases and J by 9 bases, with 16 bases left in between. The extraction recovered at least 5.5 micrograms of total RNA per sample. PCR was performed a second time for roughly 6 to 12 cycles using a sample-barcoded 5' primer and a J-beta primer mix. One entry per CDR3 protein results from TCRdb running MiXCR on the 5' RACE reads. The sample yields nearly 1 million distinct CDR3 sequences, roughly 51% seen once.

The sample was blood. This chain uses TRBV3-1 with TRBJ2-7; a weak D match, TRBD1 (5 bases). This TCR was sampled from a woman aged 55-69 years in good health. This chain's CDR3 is CASSRGARGGQYF. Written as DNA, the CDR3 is TGTGCCAGCAGCCGAGGCGCTAGGGGCGGGCAGTACTTC.